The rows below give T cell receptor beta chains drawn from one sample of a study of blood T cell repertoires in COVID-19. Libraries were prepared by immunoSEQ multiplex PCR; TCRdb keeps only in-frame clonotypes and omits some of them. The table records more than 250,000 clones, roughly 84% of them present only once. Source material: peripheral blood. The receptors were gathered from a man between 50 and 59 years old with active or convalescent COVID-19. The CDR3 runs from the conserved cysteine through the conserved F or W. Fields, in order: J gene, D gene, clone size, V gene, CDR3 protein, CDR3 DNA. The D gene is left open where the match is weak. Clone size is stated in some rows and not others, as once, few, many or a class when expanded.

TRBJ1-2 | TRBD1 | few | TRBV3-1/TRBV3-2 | CASSRQRQGAQGYTF | TGTGCCAGCAGCCGTCAAAGGCAGGGGGCTCAAGGCTACACCTTC
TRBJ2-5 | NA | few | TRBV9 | CASSVDSDPGETQYF | TGTGCCAGCAGCGTAGACTCCGACCCGGGGGAGACCCAGTACTTC
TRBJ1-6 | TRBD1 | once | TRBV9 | CASSTRTGSGSPLHF | TGTGCCAGCAGCACTCGGACAGGGTCGGGGTCACCCCTCCACTTT
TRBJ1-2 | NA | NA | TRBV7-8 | CASSLAPAGPSNGYTF | TGTGCCAGCAGCTTAGCGCCAGCGGGGCCTTCTAATGGCTACACCTTC
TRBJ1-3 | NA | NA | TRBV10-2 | CASSGLGRGGGNTIYF | TGCGCCAGCAGTGGGCTCGGGAGAGGCGGTGGAAACACCATATATTTT
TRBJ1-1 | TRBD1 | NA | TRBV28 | CASSPGGVKSTEAFF | TGTGCCAGCAGCCCAGGGGGAGTTAAGAGCACTGAAGCTTTCTTT
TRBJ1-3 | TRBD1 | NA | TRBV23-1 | CASSRYRDRGAGGNTIYF | TGCGCCAGCAGTCGCTACCGGGACAGGGGAGCGGGTGGAAACACCATATATTTT
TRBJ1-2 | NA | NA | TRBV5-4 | CASTLQRGEGYTF | TGTGCCAGCACCCTCCAACGGGGTGAAGGCTACACCTTC
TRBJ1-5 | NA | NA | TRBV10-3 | CAIKQGPNQPQHF | TGTGCCATCAAGCAGGGTCCCAATCAGCCCCAGCATTTT
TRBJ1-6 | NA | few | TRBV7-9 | CASSLVAGENSPLHF | TGTGCCAGCAGCTTAGTAGCAGGGGAGAATTCACCCCTCCACTTT
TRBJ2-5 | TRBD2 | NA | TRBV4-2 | CASSLGTSQETQYF | TGTGCCAGCAGCCTAGGGACTAGTCAAGAGACCCAGTACTTC
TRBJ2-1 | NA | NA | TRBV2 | CASQGGPYNEQFF | TGTGCCAGCCAGGGGGGACCCTACAATGAGCAGTTCTTC
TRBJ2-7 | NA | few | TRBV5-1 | CASSLAASALSYEQYF | TGCGCCAGCAGCTTGGCGGCTAGCGCCCTCTCCTACGAGCAGTACTTC
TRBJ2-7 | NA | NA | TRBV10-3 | CAISESLDSYEQYF | TGTGCCATCAGTGAGTCCCTGGACAGCTACGAGCAGTACTTC
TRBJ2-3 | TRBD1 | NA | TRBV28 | CASSPRSWDRGKDTQYF | TGTGCCAGCAGTCCACGTAGTTGGGACAGGGGTAAAGATACGCAGTATTTT
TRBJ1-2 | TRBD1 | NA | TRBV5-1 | CASSLSLATGEGYTF | TGCGCCAGCAGCTTAAGTCTGGCCACAGGGGAAGGCTACACCTTC
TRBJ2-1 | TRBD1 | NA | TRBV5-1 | CASSSPTGGSGTYNEQFF | TGCGCCAGCAGCTCCCCGACAGGGGGTAGTGGGACCTACAATGAGCAGTTCTTC
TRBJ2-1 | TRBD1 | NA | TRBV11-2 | CASSLGKGGTYNEQFF | TGTGCCAGCAGCTTAGGGAAAGGGGGCACCTACAATGAGCAGTTCTTC
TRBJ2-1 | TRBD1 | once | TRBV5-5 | CASSSYRGNEQFF | TGTGCCAGCAGCTCTTACAGGGGAAATGAGCAGTTCTTC
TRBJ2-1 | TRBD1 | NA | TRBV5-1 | CASSIGQGALDEQFF | TGCGCCAGCAGCATAGGACAGGGGGCACTGGATGAGCAGTTCTTC
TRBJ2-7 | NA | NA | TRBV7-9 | CASSLVAGTSYEQYF | TGTGCCAGCAGCTTAGTCGCGGGCACCTCCTACGAGCAGTACTTC
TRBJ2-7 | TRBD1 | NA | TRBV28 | CASSTRQGIDEQYF | TGTGCCAGCAGTACACGACAGGGAATCGACGAGCAGTACTTC
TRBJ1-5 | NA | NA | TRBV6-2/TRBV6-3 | CASSYSTGLSNQPQHF | TGTGCCAGCAGTTACTCGACAGGACTTAGCAATCAGCCCCAGCATTTT
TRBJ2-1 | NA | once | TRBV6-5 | CASSYSSRGYNEQFF | TGTGCCAGCAGTTACTCGAGTAGGGGATACAATGAGCAGTTCTTC
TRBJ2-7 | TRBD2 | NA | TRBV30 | CAWTGSRGSAYEQYF | TGTGCCTGGACCGGATCGCGGGGGAGCGCCTACGAGCAGTACTTC
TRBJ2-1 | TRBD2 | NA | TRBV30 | CAWSGGTSGRDYNEQFF | TGTGCCTGGAGTGGGGGGACTAGCGGGAGGGATTACAATGAGCAGTTCTTC
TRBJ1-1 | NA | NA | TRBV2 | CASLQDMNTEAFF | TGTGCCAGCCTTCAGGATATGAACACTGAAGCTTTCTTT
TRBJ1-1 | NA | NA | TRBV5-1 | CASSSAGEGGTEAFF | TGCGCCAGCAGCTCCGCAGGGGAGGGGGGCACTGAAGCTTTCTTT